Sequencing of this TCR beta chain was carried out in a study of T cell clonotyping in hematopoietic cell transplantation. Findings of the study overall: Broader posttransplant TCR repertoire diversity was predicted by graft donor and pretransplant recipient Inverse Simpson Index values.

Sequenced by immunoSEQ multiplex PCR; TCRdb stores in-frame clones only, minus some. The table includes roughly 5,300 clones, around three quarters detected once. Of note for this clone: Antigen unknown.

This CDR3 has 17 amino acids. Germline V CDR1 and CDR2: SEHNR, FQNEAQ (reference sequence). Trimming at V came to 2 bases and at J to 10 bases, leaving 14 bases not matched to a gene. The sample here was peripheral blood mononuclear cells, taken 100 days after allogeneic stem cell transplant. The TCR sequence derives from a male patient in his sixties who had an allogeneic stem cell transplant, so T cells may come from the graft donor. Some clones in this sample may be carry-over from other donors' samples. J is TRBJ2-1 and V is TRBV7-9; TRBD2 matches at 10 bases. The CDR3 is CASSLSAPSGRREEQFF. The DNA for the CDR3 is TGTGCCAGCAGCTTATCCGCCCCTAGCGGGAGAAGAGAGGAGCAGTTCTTC.